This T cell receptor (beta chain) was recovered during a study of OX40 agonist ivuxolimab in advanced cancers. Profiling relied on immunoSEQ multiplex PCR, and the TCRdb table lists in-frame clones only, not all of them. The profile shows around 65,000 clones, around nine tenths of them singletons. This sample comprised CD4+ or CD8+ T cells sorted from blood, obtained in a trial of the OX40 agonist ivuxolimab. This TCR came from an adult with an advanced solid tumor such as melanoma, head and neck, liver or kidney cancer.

CDR3 protein: CASSLAHRWGQGNTEAFF. The CDR3 bases are TGTGCCAGCAGCTTAGCACACCGATGGGGGCAGGGGAACACTGAAGCTTTCTTT. The chain couples TRBV7-8 to TRBJ1-1; a weak D match, TRBD1 (6 bases). The CDR3 has 18 amino acids. Germline V gene lookup returns CDR1 SGHVS and CDR2 FQNEAQ. V lost 0 bases and J lost 1, with 18 bases in between.